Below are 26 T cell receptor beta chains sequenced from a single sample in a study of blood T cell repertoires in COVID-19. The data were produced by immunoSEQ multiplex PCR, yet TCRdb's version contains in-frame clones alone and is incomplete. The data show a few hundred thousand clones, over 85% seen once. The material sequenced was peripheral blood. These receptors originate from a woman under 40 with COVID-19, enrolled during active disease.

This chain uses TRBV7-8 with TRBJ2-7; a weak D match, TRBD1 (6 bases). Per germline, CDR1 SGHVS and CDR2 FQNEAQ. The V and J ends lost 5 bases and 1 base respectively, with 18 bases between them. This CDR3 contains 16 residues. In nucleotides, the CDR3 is TGTGCCAGCAGCCTCCCAGGACAGCCCAAGTCCTACGAGCAGTACTTC. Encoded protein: CASSLPGQPKSYEQYF.

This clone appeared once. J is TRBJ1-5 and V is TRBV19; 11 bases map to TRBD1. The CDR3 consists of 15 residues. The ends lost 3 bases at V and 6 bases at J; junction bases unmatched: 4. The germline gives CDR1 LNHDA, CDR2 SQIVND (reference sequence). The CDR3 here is CASSIRTGGVQPQHF. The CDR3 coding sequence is TGTGCCAGTAGTATTCGGACAGGGGGCGTTCAGCCCCAGCATTTT.

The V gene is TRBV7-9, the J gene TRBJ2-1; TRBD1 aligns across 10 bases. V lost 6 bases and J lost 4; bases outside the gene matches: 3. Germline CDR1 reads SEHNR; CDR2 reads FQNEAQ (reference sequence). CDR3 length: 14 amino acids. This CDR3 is CASSRTGGYNEQFF. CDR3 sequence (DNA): TGTGCCAGCAGTCGGACAGGGGGATACAATGAGCAGTTCTTC.

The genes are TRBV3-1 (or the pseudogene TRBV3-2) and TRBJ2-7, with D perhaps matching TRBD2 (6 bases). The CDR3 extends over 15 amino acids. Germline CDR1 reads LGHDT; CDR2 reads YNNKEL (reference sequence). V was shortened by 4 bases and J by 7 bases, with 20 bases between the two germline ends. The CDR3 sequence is CASSLMAGILGEQYF. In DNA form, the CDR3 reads TGTGCCAGCAGCCTGATGGCGGGGATCTTGGGGGAGCAGTACTTC.

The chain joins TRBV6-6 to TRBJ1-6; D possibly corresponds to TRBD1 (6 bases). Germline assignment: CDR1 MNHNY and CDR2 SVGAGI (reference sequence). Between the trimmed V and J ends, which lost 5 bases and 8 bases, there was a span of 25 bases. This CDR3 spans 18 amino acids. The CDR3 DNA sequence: TGTGCCAGCAGTCCCGTGGGGGGGCTAAAGAACCCTGATTCACCCCTCCACTTT. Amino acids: CASSPVGGLKNPDSPLHF.

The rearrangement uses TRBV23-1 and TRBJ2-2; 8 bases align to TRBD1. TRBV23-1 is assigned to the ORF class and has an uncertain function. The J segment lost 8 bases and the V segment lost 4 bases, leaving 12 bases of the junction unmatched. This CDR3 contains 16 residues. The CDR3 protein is CASSPSTGAEMGELFF. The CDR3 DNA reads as TGCGCCAGCAGTCCTTCGACAGGGGCTGAAATGGGGGAGCTGTTTTTT.

The CDR3: CASFSSDRVNYGYTF. The CDR3 DNA sequence: TGTGCCAGCTTTTCCTCGGACAGGGTGAACTATGGCTACACCTTC. The rearrangement links TRBV2 to TRBJ1-2, with TRBD1 identical over 8 bases. There are 15 residues in the CDR3. Trimming at V came to 8 bases and at J to 2 bases, leaving 10 bases not matched to a gene. From germline, CDR1 is SNHLY and CDR2 FYNNEI.

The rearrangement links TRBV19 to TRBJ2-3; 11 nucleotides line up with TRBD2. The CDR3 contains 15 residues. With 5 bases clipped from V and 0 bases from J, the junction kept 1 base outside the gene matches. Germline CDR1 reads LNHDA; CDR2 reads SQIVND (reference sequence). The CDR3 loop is CASSLAGGSTDTQYF. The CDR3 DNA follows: TGTGCCAGTAGTCTAGCGGGGGGTAGCACAGATACGCAGTATTTT. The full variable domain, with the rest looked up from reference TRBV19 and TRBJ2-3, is DGGITQSPKYLFRKEGQNVTLSCEQNLNHDAMYWYRQDPGQGLRLIYYSQIVNDFQKGDIAEGYSVSREKKESFPLTVTSAQKNPTAFYLCASSLAGGSTDTQYFGPGTRLTVL.

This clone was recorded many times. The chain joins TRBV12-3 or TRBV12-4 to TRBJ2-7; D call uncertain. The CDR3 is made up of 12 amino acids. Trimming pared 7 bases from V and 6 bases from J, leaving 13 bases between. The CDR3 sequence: CASTRRPAEQYF. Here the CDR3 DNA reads TGTGCCAGCACTAGACGACCGGCCGAGCAGTACTTC.

The CDR3 is CASSRTVSGGLTGELFF. The CDR3 DNA reads TGTGCCAGCAGCCGAACGGTAAGCGGGGGCCTCACCGGGGAGCTGTTTTTT. V and J are TRBV11-3 and TRBJ2-2; TRBD2 agrees at 8 bases. The CDR3 is 17 residues long. The V gene end was trimmed by 5 bases and the J gene end by 4 bases; junction bases not matched to a gene: 12. Per germline, CDR1 SGHNT and CDR2 YENEEA.

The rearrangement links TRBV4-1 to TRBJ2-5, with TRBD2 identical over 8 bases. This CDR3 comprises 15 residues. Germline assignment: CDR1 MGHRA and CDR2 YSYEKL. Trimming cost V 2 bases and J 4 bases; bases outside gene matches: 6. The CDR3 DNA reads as TGCGCCAGCAGCCAAATAAAGCGGGAGACAGAGACCCAGTACTTC. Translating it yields CASSQIKRETETQYF.

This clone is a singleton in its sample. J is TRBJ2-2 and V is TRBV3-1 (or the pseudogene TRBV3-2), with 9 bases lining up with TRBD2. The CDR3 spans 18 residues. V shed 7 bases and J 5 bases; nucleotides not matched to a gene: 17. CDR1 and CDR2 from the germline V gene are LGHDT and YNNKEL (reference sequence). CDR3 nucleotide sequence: TGTGCCAGCACCCCCCTGGGGGCGGGGGGGCCCCAGACCGGGGAGCTGTTTTTT. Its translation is CASTPLGAGGPQTGELFF.

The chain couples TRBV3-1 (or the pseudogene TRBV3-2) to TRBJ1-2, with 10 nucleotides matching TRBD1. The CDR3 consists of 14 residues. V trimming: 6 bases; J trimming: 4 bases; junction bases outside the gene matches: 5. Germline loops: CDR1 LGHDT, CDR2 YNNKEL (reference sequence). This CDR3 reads CASSPGQGIYGYTF. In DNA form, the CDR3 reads TGTGCCAGCAGTCCGGGACAGGGGATCTATGGCTACACCTTC.

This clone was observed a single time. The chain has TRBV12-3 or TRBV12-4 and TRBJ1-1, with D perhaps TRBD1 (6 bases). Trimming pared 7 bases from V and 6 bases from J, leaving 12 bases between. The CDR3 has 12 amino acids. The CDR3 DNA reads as TGTGCCAGCACCACAGGGTCAGCTGAAGCTTTCTTT. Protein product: CASTTGSAEAFF.

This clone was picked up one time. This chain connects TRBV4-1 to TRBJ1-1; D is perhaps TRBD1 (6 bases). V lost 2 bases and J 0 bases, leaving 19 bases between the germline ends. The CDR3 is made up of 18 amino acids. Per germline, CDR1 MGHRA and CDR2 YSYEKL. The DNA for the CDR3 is TGCGCCAGCAGCCAATACTTAGGACAGCAAAGCATGAACACTGAAGCTTTCTTT. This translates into CASSQYLGQQSMNTEAFF.

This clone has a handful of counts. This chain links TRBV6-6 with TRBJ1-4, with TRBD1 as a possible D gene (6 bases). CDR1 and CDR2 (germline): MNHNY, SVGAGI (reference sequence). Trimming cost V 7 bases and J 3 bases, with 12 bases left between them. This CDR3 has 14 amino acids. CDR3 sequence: CASKNRASNEKLFF. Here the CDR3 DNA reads TGTGCCAGCAAAAACAGGGCTTCTAATGAAAAACTGTTTTTT.

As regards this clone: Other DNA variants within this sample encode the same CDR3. DNA of the CDR3: TGTGCCATCAGCGCGGGGGGCGGTCAGCCCCAGCATTTT. Translation: CAISAGGGQPQHF. The chain recombines TRBV10-3 with TRBJ1-5, with D possibly TRBD1 on 6 matching bases. The CDR3 has 13 residues. Germline V gene lookup returns CDR1 ENHRY and CDR2 SYGVKD. The ends were cut back, 6 bases at V and 6 bases at J, with 12 bases in the middle.

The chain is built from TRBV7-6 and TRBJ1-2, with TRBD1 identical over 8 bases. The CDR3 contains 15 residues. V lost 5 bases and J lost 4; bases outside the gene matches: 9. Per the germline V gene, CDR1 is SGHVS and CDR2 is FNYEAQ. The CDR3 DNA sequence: TGTGCCAGCAGCCCTGGGGGACAGGCCTTCTATGGCTACACCTTC. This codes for CASSPGGQAFYGYTF.

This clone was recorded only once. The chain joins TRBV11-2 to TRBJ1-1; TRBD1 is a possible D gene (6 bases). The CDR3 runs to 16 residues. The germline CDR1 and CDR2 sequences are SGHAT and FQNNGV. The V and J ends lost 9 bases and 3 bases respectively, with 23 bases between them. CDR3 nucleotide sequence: TGTGCCAGTACCCCCCTAGGCAGGGGATGGGACACTGAAGCTTTCTTT. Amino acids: CASTPLGRGWDTEAFF.

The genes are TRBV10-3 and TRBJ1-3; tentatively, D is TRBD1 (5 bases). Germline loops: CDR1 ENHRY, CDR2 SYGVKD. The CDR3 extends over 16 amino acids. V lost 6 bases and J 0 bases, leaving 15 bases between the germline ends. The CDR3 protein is CAIRINPGSSGNTIYF. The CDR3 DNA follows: TGTGCCATCAGAATTAACCCAGGGTCCTCTGGAAACACCATATATTTT.

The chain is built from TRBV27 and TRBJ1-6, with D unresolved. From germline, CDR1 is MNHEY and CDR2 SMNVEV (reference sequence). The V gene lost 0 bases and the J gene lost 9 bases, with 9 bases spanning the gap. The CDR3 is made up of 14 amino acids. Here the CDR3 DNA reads TGTGCCAGCAGTTTATCTTACTCTGCTTCACCCCTCCACTTT. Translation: CASSLSYSASPLHF.

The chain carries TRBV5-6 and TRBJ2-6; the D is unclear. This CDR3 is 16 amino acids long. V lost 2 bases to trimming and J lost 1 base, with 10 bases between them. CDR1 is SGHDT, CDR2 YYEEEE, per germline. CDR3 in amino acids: CASSFVRASGANVLTF. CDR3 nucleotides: TGTGCCAGCAGCTTTGTGCGAGCGTCTGGGGCCAACGTCCTGACTTTC. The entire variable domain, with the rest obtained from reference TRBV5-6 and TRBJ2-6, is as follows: DAGVTQSPTHLIKTRGQQVTLRCSPKSGHDTVSWYQQALGQGPQFIFQYYEEEERQRGNFPDRFSGHQFPNYSSELNVNALLLGDSALYLCASSFVRASGANVLTFGAGSRLTVL.

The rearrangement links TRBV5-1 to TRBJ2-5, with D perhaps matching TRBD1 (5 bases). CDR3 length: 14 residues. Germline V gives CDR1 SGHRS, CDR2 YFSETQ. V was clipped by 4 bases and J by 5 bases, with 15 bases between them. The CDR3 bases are TGCGCCAGCAGCCTTCAGGGAACCCAGGAGACCCAGTACTTC. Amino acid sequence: CASSLQGTQETQYF.

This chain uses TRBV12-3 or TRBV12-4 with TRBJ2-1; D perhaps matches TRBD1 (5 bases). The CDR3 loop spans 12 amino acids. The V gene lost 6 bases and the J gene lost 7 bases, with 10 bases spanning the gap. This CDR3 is CASRGAENEQFF. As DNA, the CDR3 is TGTGCCAGCAGAGGGGCCGAAAATGAGCAGTTCTTC.

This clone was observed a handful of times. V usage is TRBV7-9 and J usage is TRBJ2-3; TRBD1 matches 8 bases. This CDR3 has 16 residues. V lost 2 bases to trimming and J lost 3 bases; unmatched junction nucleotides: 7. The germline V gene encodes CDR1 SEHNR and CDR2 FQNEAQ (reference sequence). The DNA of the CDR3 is TGTGCCAGCAGCTTAACTACAGGGGGTCGAACAGATACGCAGTATTTT. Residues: CASSLTTGGRTDTQYF.

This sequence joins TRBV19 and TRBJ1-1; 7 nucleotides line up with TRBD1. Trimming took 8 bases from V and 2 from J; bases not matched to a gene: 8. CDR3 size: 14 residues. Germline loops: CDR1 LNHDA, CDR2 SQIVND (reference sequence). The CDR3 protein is CASQNRGPNTEAFF. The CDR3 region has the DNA TGTGCCAGTCAAAACAGGGGCCCTAACACTGAAGCTTTCTTT.